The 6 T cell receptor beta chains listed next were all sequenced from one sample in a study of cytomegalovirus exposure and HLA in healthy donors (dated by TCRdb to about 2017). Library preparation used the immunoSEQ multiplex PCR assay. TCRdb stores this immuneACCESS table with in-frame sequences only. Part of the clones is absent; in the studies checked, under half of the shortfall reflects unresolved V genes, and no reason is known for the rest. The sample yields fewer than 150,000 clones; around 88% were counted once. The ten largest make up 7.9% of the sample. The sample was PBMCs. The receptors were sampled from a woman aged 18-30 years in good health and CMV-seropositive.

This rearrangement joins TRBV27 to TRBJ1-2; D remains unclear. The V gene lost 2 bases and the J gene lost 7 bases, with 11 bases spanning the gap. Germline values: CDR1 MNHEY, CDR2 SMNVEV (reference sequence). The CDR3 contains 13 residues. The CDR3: CASSLNVQTGYTF. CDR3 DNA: TGTGCCAGCAGTTTAAATGTACAGACTGGCTACACCTTC.

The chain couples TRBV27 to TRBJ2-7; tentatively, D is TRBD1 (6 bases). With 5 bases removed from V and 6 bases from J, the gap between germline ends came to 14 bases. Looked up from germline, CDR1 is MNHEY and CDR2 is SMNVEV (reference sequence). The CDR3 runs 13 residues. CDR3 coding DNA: TGTGCCAGCAGTATTTACAGGGATACCGAGCAGTACTTC. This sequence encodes CASSIYRDTEQYF.

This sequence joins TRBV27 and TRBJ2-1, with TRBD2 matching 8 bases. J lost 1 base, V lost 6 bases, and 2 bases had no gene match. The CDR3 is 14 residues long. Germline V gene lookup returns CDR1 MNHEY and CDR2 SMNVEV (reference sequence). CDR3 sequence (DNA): TGTGCCAGCAGAGGACTAGCATCCTACAATGAGCAGTTCTTC. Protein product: CASRGLASYNEQFF.

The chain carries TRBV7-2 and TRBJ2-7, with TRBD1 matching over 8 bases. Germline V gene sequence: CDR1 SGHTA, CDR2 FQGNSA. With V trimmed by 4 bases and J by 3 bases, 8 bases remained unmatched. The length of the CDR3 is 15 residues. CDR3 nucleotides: TGTGCCAGCAGCTCAGGGACAGGAAAAGGCTACGAGCAGTACTTC. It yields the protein CASSSGTGKGYEQYF.

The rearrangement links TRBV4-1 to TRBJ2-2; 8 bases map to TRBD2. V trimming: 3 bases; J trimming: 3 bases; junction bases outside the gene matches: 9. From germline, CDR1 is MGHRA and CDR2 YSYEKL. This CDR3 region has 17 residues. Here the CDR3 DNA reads TGCGCCAGCAGCCACCTCCCACGGGGGGGGCACACCGGGGAGCTGTTTTTT. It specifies CASSHLPRGGHTGELFF.

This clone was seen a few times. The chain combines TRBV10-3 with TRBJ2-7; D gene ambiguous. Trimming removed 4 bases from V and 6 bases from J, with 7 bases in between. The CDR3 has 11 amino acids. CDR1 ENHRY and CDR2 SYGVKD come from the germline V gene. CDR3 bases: TGTGCCATCAGTGCAGAGCGCGAGCAGTACTTC. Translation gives CAISAEREQYF.